A single sample gave rise to the 21 T cell receptor beta chains below, sequenced in a study of molecular identifiers for immune sequencing clone quantification (dated 2018 in TCRdb). The method was PCR. The sequencing machine was a NextSeq 500. Starting from the raw public reads, TCRdb applied fastp trimming at Q25, assembled clones with MiXCR and retained in-frame beta chains. Under each unique CDR3 protein, matching rows form one entry showing the most common genes and DNA. In this sample the table shows approximately 590,000 distinct CDR3 sequences, 25% of which occur a single time. The ten largest make up about 0.84% of the sample. The sequenced material came from naive CD8+ T cells from blood, with Jurkat cell RNA spiked in. The cell subset or site label for this specimen denotes: FACS-sorted CD8+CD4-CCR7+CD45RA+ naive T cells. The source is a human donor in good health. Some libraries in this study had Jurkat cell RNA spiked in.

Remarks on this clonotype: The missing conserved phenylalanine or tryptophan at the end of this CDR3 makes a read error likely. The chain links TRBV30 to TRBJ2-7; maybe TRBD2 (5 bases). Germline values: CDR1 GTSNPN, CDR2 SVGIG (reference sequence). This CDR3 has 14 amino acids. V lost 4 bases and J lost 5, with 18 bases in between. CDR3 in amino acids: CAWNPGFVSHEQYS. CDR3 nucleotides: TGTGCCTGGAATCCGGGGTTTGTTAGCCACGAGCAGTACTCC.

Comment on this clonotype: A much larger clonotype is one base distant, so this may be a read error. The rearrangement links TRBV5-3 to TRBJ2-5; D is perhaps TRBD2 (5 bases). TRBV5-3 belongs to the ORF category, with a function that is uncertain. The V gene lost 9 bases and the J gene lost 4 bases, with 19 bases spanning the gap. The CDR3 contains 14 residues. The chain's CDR3 is CANKEGAVVETQYF. The CDR3, as DNA: TGTGCCAACAAAGAGGGAGCTGTCGTAGAGACCCAGTACTTC.

About this clonotype itself: A read error may be the cause here, since a much bigger clone is one base away. V and J are TRBV19 and TRBJ2-1; D call uncertain. V shed 0 bases and J shed 9 bases, with 6 bases lying between them. The CDR3 totals 12 residues. CDR1 and CDR2 (germline): LNHDA, SQIVND (reference sequence). The CDR3 coding sequence is TGTGCCAGTAGTATAGACTTTGGTGAGCAGTTCTTC. It codes for CASSIDFGEQFF.

The V and J genes are TRBV7-9 and TRBJ2-7; D not certain. Trimming left V 11 bases short and J 1 base short, with 9 bases between. The germline V gene has CDR1 SEHNR and CDR2 FQNEAQ (reference sequence). This CDR3 is built from 11 residues. As DNA, the CDR3 is TGTGCCGAGGCGGATTCCTACGAGCAGTACTTC. As protein: CAEADSYEQYF.

In this sample, this clonotype turned up a few times. The V gene is TRBV28, the J gene TRBJ1-2, with D tentatively TRBD1 (6 bases). Germline V gene sequence: CDR1 MDHEN, CDR2 SYDVKM. V dropped 3 bases and J dropped 4 bases, with 15 bases sitting between them. The CDR3 runs 15 residues. This CDR3 is CASSLVGGLSYGYTF. DNA for the CDR3: TGTGCCAGCAGTTTGGTGGGGGGGCTGAGCTATGGCTACACCTTC.

This clonotype was seen at least ten times. The rearrangement joins TRBV19 to TRBJ1-5; 7 bases match TRBD1. Germline V CDR1 and CDR2: LNHDA, SQIVND (reference sequence). CDR3 length equals 12 residues. The ends lost 9 bases at V and 6 bases at J; junction bases unmatched: 5. CDR3 sequence: CASSTGVQPQHF. Here the CDR3 DNA reads TGTGCCAGCAGCACAGGGGTTCAGCCCCAGCATTTT.

The chain uses TRBV4-3 and TRBJ1-4, with TRBD1 identical over 7 bases. The germline V gene has CDR1 LGHNA and CDR2 YSLEER. The CDR3 has 20 residues. J gave up 0 bases and V 1 base, and 14 bases lay outside the gene matches. CDR3 residues: CASSQAHRGTDLTTNEKLFF. The DNA of the CDR3 is TGCGCCAGCAGCCAAGCCCATCGGGGGACAGACCTCACAACTAATGAAAAACTGTTTTTT.

The genes are TRBV5-5 and TRBJ2-3; maybe TRBD2 (5 bases). The CDR3 is made up of 16 amino acids. V gave up 1 base and J gave up 5 bases, with 17 bases separating them. CDR1 and CDR2 from the germline V gene are SGHKS and YYEKEE (reference sequence). The CDR3 here is CASSLSASRYGDTQYF. In DNA, the CDR3 is TGTGCCAGCAGCTTGTCGGCTAGCCGGTATGGAGATACGCAGTATTTT.

This clonotype showed up many times. CDR3 DNA sequence: TGTGCCAGCAGCCGTCTCGAAGGCGAGCAGTACTTC. This sequence encodes CASSRLEGEQYF. J is TRBJ2-7 and V is TRBV14; D not resolved. Germline-derived CDR1 and CDR2 are SGHDN and FVKESK. V lost 4 bases, J lost 6 bases, and 10 bases lay in between. The CDR3 covers 12 residues.

V and J are TRBV5-4 and TRBJ2-7; 7 nucleotides line up with TRBD2. This CDR3 comprises 14 residues. Germline assignment: CDR1 SGHNT and CDR2 YYREEE (reference sequence). J gave up 2 bases and V 6 bases, and 8 bases lay outside the gene matches. CDR3 sequence reads: CASNPATSPYEQYF. The CDR3, as DNA: TGTGCCAGCAACCCTGCGACTAGCCCCTACGAGCAGTACTTC.

This rearrangement joins TRBV20-1 to TRBJ1-1; the D gene is possibly TRBD1 (6 bases). Trimming removed 2 bases from V and 4 bases from J, with 11 bases in between. This CDR3 is 13 amino acids long. Germline V lookup: CDR1 DFQATT, CDR2 SNEGSKA (reference sequence). CDR3 DNA sequence: TGCAGTGCTAGATGGGGGGGCGGCACTGAAGCTTTCTTT. It encodes CSARWGGGTEAFF.

There are a few counts of this clonotype. The J gene is TRBJ2-7, the V gene TRBV20-1, with D perhaps matching TRBD1 (6 bases). Per germline, CDR1 DFQATT and CDR2 SNEGSKA (reference sequence). CDR3 length equals 16 residues. Trimming shortened V by 3 bases and J by 0 bases, and 18 bases separated the two germline ends. CDR3 in DNA: TGCAGTGCTAGTGACCCTCGCGACAGGACCTCCTACGAGCAGTACTTC. Its translation: CSASDPRDRTSYEQYF.

This clonotype was counted between two and nine times. An end of the junction does not agree with germline; a read error may underlie this. The V call is TRBV4-3, the J call TRBJ2-5; D is possibly TRBD2 (6 bases). The CDR3 totals 14 residues. Germline lookup yields CDR1 LGHNA and CDR2 YSLEER. The DNA for the CDR3 is TGCGCCAGCAGCAAAGAAGGGCTAGCGGAGACCCAGTACTTC. Its protein product is CASSKEGLAETQYF.

This clonotype has only one observation. The chain employs TRBV13 and TRBJ2-1; 7 nucleotides align to TRBD1. Germline CDR1 is PRHDT and CDR2 is FYEKMQ (reference sequence). J gave up 5 bases and V 5 bases, and 9 bases lay outside the gene matches. The CDR3 consists of 15 residues. The CDR3 nucleotides are TGTGCCAGCAGCCGAGGGGGCGCGGGTGACAATGAGCAGTTCTTC. It yields the protein CASSRGGAGDNEQFF.

This clonotype was seen many times. This chain connects TRBV5-1 to TRBJ1-1; 7 bases map to TRBD1. The junction had 7 bases not matched to a gene; V was cut back by 1 base and J by 7 bases. Looked up from germline, CDR1 is SGHRS and CDR2 is YFSETQ. The CDR3 sequence is 14 residues long. CDR3 nucleotides: TGCGCCAGCAGCTTGCATGGGACAGCAATTGAAGCTTTCTTT. Translation: CASSLHGTAIEAFF.

This clonotype was detected ten times or more. This chain connects TRBV7-6 to TRBJ1-1, with 11 bases fitting TRBD1. V shed 4 bases, J shed 5 bases, and the junction held 9 bases outside the gene matches. Germline V lookup: CDR1 SGHVS, CDR2 FNYEAQ. The length of the CDR3 is 16 residues. CDR3 residues: CASSSRRTGGWTEAFF. CDR3 nucleotide sequence: TGTGCCAGCAGCTCAAGGAGGACAGGGGGCTGGACTGAAGCTTTCTTT.

About this clonotype: A much more abundant neighbour one base away suggests this may be a read error. The chain links TRBV3-1 to TRBJ1-1; no clear D gene. CDR1 LGHDT and CDR2 YNNKEL come from the germline V gene (reference sequence). CDR3 size: 13 residues. The CDR3 coding sequence is TGTGCCAGCAGCCAAATGGGGAACATTGAAGCTTTCTTT. Translation gives CASSQMGNIEAFF.

The J gene is TRBJ1-4, the V gene TRBV7-9; no clear D gene. The CDR3 consists of 15 residues. From germline, CDR1 is SEHNR and CDR2 FQNEAQ (reference sequence). V lost 5 bases, J lost 2 bases, and 12 bases lay in between. DNA of the CDR3: TGTGCCAGCAGCCCCCGGGGTGGTACTAATGAAAAACTGTTTTTT. Its translation is CASSPRGGTNEKLFF. The whole variable domain, filled in from reference TRBV7-9 and TRBJ1-4, reads DTGVSQNPRHKITKRGQNVTFRCDPISEHNRLYWYRQTLGQGPEFLTYFQNEAQLEKSRLLSDRFSAERPKGSFSTLEIQRTEQGDSAMYLCASSPRGGTNEKLFFGSGTQLSVL.

This clonotype was recorded a few times. V usage is TRBV7-2 and J usage is TRBJ2-1; 7 bases are shared with TRBD2. The CDR3 covers 14 residues. Germline V gene data show CDR1 as SGHTA and CDR2 as FQGNSA. The junction had 9 bases not matched to a gene; V was cut back by 5 bases and J by 8 bases. The CDR3 bases are TGTGCCAGCAGCCCCGGGGCCAGCGGGGATGAGCAGTTCTTC. Translating gives CASSPGASGDEQFF.

The rearrangement links TRBV7-6 to TRBJ2-7, with 14 nucleotides matching TRBD2. The V gene end was trimmed by 8 bases and the J gene end by 5 bases; junction bases not matched to a gene: 14. CDR3 length: 17 residues. Germline V gene data show CDR1 as SGHVS and CDR2 as FNYEAQ. The CDR3 region has the DNA TGTGCCAGCGGTTATGGGACTAGCGGGAGTAGCGGGGACGAGCAGTACTTC. Translation gives CASGYGTSGSSGDEQYF. The complete variable domain, with remaining parts taken from reference TRBV7-6 and TRBJ2-7, reads GAGVSQSPRYKVTKRGQDVALRCDPISGHVSLYWYRQALGQGPEFLTYFNYEAQQDKSGLPNDRFSAERPEGSISTLTIQRTEQRDSAMYRCASGYGTSGSSGDEQYFGPGTRLTVT.

This clonotype was picked up a small number of times. J is TRBJ2-7 and V is TRBV20-1; weak D call: TRBD1 (6 bases). V was shortened by 2 bases and J by 4 bases, with 15 bases between the two germline ends. The CDR3 runs to 14 residues. Germline CDR1 DFQATT, CDR2 SNEGSKA (reference sequence). DNA of the CDR3: TGCAGTGCTAGACCGATAGTACAGGGTTACGAGCAGTACTTC. It encodes CSARPIVQGYEQYF.